The following is a T cell receptor beta chain sequence with its context. One end of the junction fails to match germline, which may point to a read error. In the original processing: Reference gene primers were amplified, and this amplification served to estimate nucleated cell counts. Profiling relied on immunoSEQ multiplex PCR, and the TCRdb table lists in-frame clones only, not all of them. V and J calls and clone size come straight from that table; D and trimming were deduced from the DNA. The sample has more than 85,000 clones; approximately 80% are singletons. This CDR3 contains 11 residues. From germline, CDR1 is LNHDA and CDR2 SQIVND (reference sequence). This sample stems from a study of blood T cell repertoires in COVID-19. Study in general: T cells, B-cell-depleted T cells, or PBMCs supplied cDNA or gDNA.

The sequence came from a human donor in a cohort sampled during active COVID-19. The rearrangement joins TRBV19 to TRBJ1-4, with a possible D match to TRBD1 (5 bases). Material for sequencing was peripheral blood. The CDR3 here is CASSLGVSWVF. The CDR3 DNA follows: TGTGCCAGTAGCCTAGGGGTATCTTGGGTTTTT. Based on the CDR3 plus reference TRBV19 and TRBJ1-4, the full variable domain is DGGITQSPKYLFRKEGQNVTLSCEQNLNHDAMYWYRQDPGQGLRLIYYSQIVNDFQKGDIAEGYSVSREKKESFPLTVTSAQKNPTAFYLCASSLGVSWVFGSGTQLSVL.